The 8 T cell receptor beta chains reported below all come from one sample, sequenced in a study of shared clonotypes between healthy human individuals. The table came from immunoSEQ multiplex PCR; TCRdb's copy has only in-frame clones and leaves some out. This table has approximately 640,000 clones, roughly 87% appearing once. Input material: memory CD8+ T cells from PBMCs. The sample's subset: CD45RO+ cells pooled with CCR7-negative TemRA cells. The receptors were gathered from a man younger than 35 in good health. Some clones in this sample may be carry-over from other donors' samples.

The J gene is TRBJ2-6, the V gene TRBV4-3; no clear D gene. Trimming took 2 bases from V and 1 from J, leaving 12 bases between them. Germline CDR1 and CDR2: LGHNA and YSLEER. The CDR3 totals 17 residues. CDR3 amino acids: CASSQRAVESGANVLTF. The CDR3 DNA reads TGCGCCAGCAGCCAACGGGCGGTAGAATCTGGGGCCAACGTCCTGACTTTC.

The V and J genes are TRBV27 and TRBJ2-6; D unresolved. Looked up from germline, CDR1 is MNHEY and CDR2 is SMNVEV (reference sequence). V was trimmed by 5 bases and J by 3 bases, leaving 14 bases between them. CDR3 size: 16 residues. The CDR3 DNA reads as TGTGCCAGCAGTCCTTTACTGGTTGATGGGGCCAACGTCCTGACTTTC. This sequence encodes CASSPLLVDGANVLTF.

Turning to this clone: Other nucleotide sequences in the sample specify the same CDR3. The chain carries TRBV9 and TRBJ2-2; D possibly corresponds to TRBD2 (5 bases). The CDR3 is 13 amino acids. The V gene's germline CDR1 is SGDLS and CDR2 YYNGEE. V gave up 0 bases and J gave up 8 bases, with 8 bases separating them. The CDR3 loop reads CASSVGGKGELFF. CDR3 nucleotide sequence: TGTGCCAGCAGCGTAGGAGGGAAAGGGGAGCTGTTTTTT.

This clone was picked up one time. The chain is built from TRBV11-2 and TRBJ2-3; 7 nucleotides align to TRBD2. Germline CDR1 reads SGHAT; CDR2 reads FQNNGV. After removal of 6 bases from V and 2 bases from J, the junction contained 2 bases not matched to a gene. The CDR3 runs to 13 residues. CDR3 sequence (DNA): TGTGCCAGCAGGGCGGGAGTCACAGATACGCAGTATTTT. It translates to CASRAGVTDTQYF.

The CDR3 coding sequence is TGTGCCAGCAGTTTATTGCAGTACCAAGAGACCCAGTACTTC. This codes for CASSLLQYQETQYF. This chain connects TRBV28 to TRBJ2-5; unclear D gene. V was trimmed by 1 base and J by 0 bases, leaving 6 bases between them. CDR1 is MDHEN and CDR2 is SYDVKM in the germline V gene. The CDR3 has 14 amino acids.

The V and J genes are TRBV10-3 and TRBJ2-7, with D uncertain. The CDR3 totals 12 residues. Germline values: CDR1 ENHRY, CDR2 SYGVKD. V was pared by 5 bases and J by 6 bases, with 11 bases between. As DNA, the CDR3 is TGTGCCATCAGTCTTAACTGGGGCGAGCAGTACTTC. Its translation: CAISLNWGEQYF.

The chain uses TRBV4-1 and TRBJ1-1; 7 nucleotides line up with TRBD1. CDR3 size: 17 residues. V dropped 1 base and J dropped 6; count of bases not matched to a gene: 14. Germline loops: CDR1 MGHRA, CDR2 YSYEKL. The CDR3 protein is CASSQGWPGTAGPEAFF. The DNA for the CDR3 is TGCGCCAGCAGCCAAGGTTGGCCGGGGACAGCGGGTCCTGAAGCTTTCTTT.

This clone was seen only a few times. This chain uses TRBV9 with TRBJ1-1; a weak D match, TRBD1 (5 bases). CDR3 length equals 16 residues. The V gene lost 0 bases and the J gene lost 2 bases, with 14 bases spanning the gap. Germline loops: CDR1 SGDLS, CDR2 YYNGEE. The CDR3 protein is CASSVGQQGTNTEAFF. The CDR3 region has the DNA TGTGCCAGCAGCGTAGGCCAGCAGGGTACAAACACTGAAGCTTTCTTT.